The T cell receptor (beta chain) under discussion was sequenced for a study of T cell responses to AZD1222 COVID-19 vaccine. The CDR3 has 14 residues. V lost 1 base and J lost 8, with 14 bases in between. Germline lookup yields CDR1 SGHTA and CDR2 FQGNSA. Of note for this clone: Its antigen is undetermined.

Sequenced by immunoSEQ multiplex PCR; TCRdb stores in-frame clones only, minus some. The sample comprises 210,000 or so clones, just over 90% of which are singletons, and around 1% rests with the top ten. Overall study findings and caveats: The study sampled repertoires only after the peak T cell response.

This specimen was peripheral blood, taken on day 0 of MenACWY control vaccination. This TCR came from an adult in good health. The rearrangement joins TRBV7-2 to TRBJ1-2; a possible D gene is TRBD1 (5 bases). CDR3: CASSLGRGEAGYTF. For the CDR3, the DNA is TGTGCCAGCAGCTTAGGTAGAGGGGAGGCAGGCTACACCTTC.